A single sample gave rise to the 7 T cell receptor beta chains below, sequenced in a study of CD8 T cells in ankylosing spondylitis (dated by TCRdb to the late 2010s). Library preparation used 5' RACE. TCRdb records Illumina HiSeq 2500 as the sequencer. In-frame beta chains were kept once TCRdb had trimmed the public reads at Q25 with fastp and called clones with MiXCR. Each entry merges the rows of one CDR3 protein and shows their most common DNA and genes. The sample table records approximately 220,000 distinct CDR3 sequences; more than 9% of these occur just once. 21% of the sample belongs to the ten largest clones. Sequencing input: blood, either unsorted or a sorted T cell fraction (not recorded which). These receptors were taken from a male donor with ankylosing spondylitis or in good health (not recorded which).

Remarks on this clonotype: A much larger clone sits a single nucleotide away, making a read error possible. The chain carries TRBV7-3 and TRBJ2-2; the match to TRBD1 covers 7 bases. There are 15 residues in the CDR3. Germline CDR1 SGHTA, CDR2 FQGTGA. The CDR3 is CAISSPGQFTGELFF. The CDR3 DNA reads TGTGCCATCAGCTCCCCGGGACAGTTTACCGGGGAGCTGTTTTTT.

This clonotype was picked up many times. V gene TRBV20-1 combines with J gene TRBJ2-7; 7 nucleotides line up with TRBD1. The CDR3 runs to 13 residues. Germline assignment: CDR1 DFQATT and CDR2 SNEGSKA (reference sequence). V shed 5 bases and J 6 bases; nucleotides not matched to a gene: 10. CDR3 in amino acids: CSALRTGQPEQYF. The CDR3 coding sequence is TGCAGTGCTCTCCGGACAGGCCAACCCGAGCAGTACTTC.

This clonotype was picked up many times. The V call is TRBV5-1, the J call TRBJ1-5, with 12 bases matching TRBD1. The CDR3 covers 15 residues. V dropped 4 bases and J dropped 6; count of bases not matched to a gene: 5. The germline V gene has CDR1 SGHRS and CDR2 YFSETQ. The DNA of the CDR3 is TGCGCCAGCAGCGAAGGGACAGGGGGCCGTCAGCCCCAGCATTTT. Protein product: CASSEGTGGRQPQHF.

This clonotype has ten or more counts. The chain's CDR3 is CASSSTGLTYEQYF. The DNA of the CDR3 is TGTGCCAGCAGCTCGACGGGACTCACCTACGAGCAGTACTTC. The rearrangement links TRBV7-2 to TRBJ2-7, with D maybe TRBD2 (6 bases). CDR1 is SGHTA, CDR2 FQGNSA, per germline. The CDR3 runs 14 residues. The V end was cut by 4 bases, the J end by 2 bases, with 12 bases between.

This clonotype was found many times. This chain uses TRBV18 with TRBJ1-2; D is undetermined. The germline V and J ends were trimmed by 2 bases and 6 bases, with 10 bases remaining between them. CDR1 and CDR2 (germline): KGHSH, LQKENI. The length of the CDR3 is 13 residues. The CDR3 sequence is CASSPAREDGYTF. CDR3 DNA: TGTGCCAGCTCACCAGCACGGGAGGATGGCTACACCTTC.

In its sample, this clonotype was seen a few times. The chain has TRBV2 and TRBJ2-3; 10 bases are a match to TRBD2. The CDR3 length is 15 residues. The germline V gene encodes CDR1 SNHLY and CDR2 FYNNEI. The junction had 7 bases not matched to a gene; V was cut back by 5 bases and J by 5 bases. The CDR3 sequence: CASSLQRGGKDTQYF. Written as DNA, the CDR3 is TGTGCCAGCAGTCTTCAGCGGGGGGGGAAAGATACGCAGTATTTT.

This clonotype has ten or more counts. V usage is TRBV7-6 and J usage is TRBJ2-1, with 9 bases that match TRBD2. Germline CDR1 SGHVS, CDR2 FNYEAQ. Germline trimming cut 4 bases from V and 2 bases from J; bases unmatched to any gene: 9. The CDR3 is 17 residues long. CDR3 in DNA: TGTGCCAGCAGCTCCCCGGGTAGCGGGGGCCCCTACAATGAGCAGTTCTTC. Residues: CASSSPGSGGPYNEQFF.